This T cell receptor beta chain was documented in a study of graft-versus-host responses after intestinal transplantation. Data came from immunoSEQ multiplex PCR; TCRdb stores just in-frame clones and leaves some out. The sample carries more than 65,000 clones, 84% recorded once. With respect to this clone: Its specificity is not known.

The V gene lost 2 bases and the J gene lost 3 bases, with 8 bases spanning the gap. Germline CDR1 is MNHNY and CDR2 is SVGAGI (reference sequence). This CDR3 is built from 13 residues. The chain links TRBV6-6 to TRBJ2-7; D not resolved. The source is a human donor who was the organ donor for an intestinal transplant. The sequenced sample was unstimulated CD4+ T cells sorted from spleen or lymph node cells, obtained before transplant. This CDR3 reads CASSYLGGYEQYV. The DNA of the CDR3 is TGTGCCAGCAGTTACCTCGGCGGCTACGAGCAGTACGTC.